This passage covers 19 T cell receptor beta chains from one sample sequenced in a study of blood T cell repertoires in COVID-19 (dated by TCRdb to the early 2020s). Libraries were prepared through the immunoSEQ multiplex PCR assay. TCRdb holds this immuneACCESS table with in-frame rearrangements only. Some clones are missing; in checked studies, unresolved V genes explain under half, and the rest has no known cause. The sample records under 100,000 clones, approximately 87% of which are singletons. 15% to 20% of the sample comes from the top ten. The specimen sequenced was peripheral blood. The receptors were gathered from a human donor in a cohort sampled during active COVID-19.

The CDR3 loop reads CSASGSYRGLQETQYF. CDR3 nucleotides: TGCAGTGCCAGTGGGAGTTACCGGGGTCTCCAAGAGACCCAGTACTTC. The chain combines TRBV20-1 with TRBJ2-5, with D possibly being TRBD2 (5 bases). The CDR3 is 16 residues long. The V and J ends lost 6 bases and 1 base respectively, with 21 bases between them. CDR1 is DFQATT, CDR2 SNEGSKA, per germline (reference sequence).

The table lists this clone with a few counts. The V gene is TRBV27, the J gene TRBJ1-5, with unresolved D. V was trimmed by 2 bases and J by 3 bases, leaving 5 bases between them. The CDR3 totals 13 residues. From germline, CDR1 is MNHEY and CDR2 SMNVEV (reference sequence). The CDR3 protein is CASSLLFNQPQHF. CDR3 in DNA: TGTGCCAGCAGTTTACTCTTCAATCAGCCCCAGCATTTT.

The chain joins TRBV7-2 to TRBJ2-2; 10 positions match TRBD1. Trimming removed 2 bases from V and 1 base from J; junction bases left unmatched: 7. This CDR3 has 18 residues. CDR1 and CDR2 from the germline V gene are SGHTA and FQGNSA. DNA for the CDR3: TGTGCCAGCAGCTTAATGAGACAGGGGGCATGGAACACCGGGGAGCTGTTTTTT. Translated, it gives CASSLMRQGAWNTGELFF.

The V and J genes are TRBV7-9 and TRBJ2-1, with 9 bases that match TRBD2. The CDR3 is 16 amino acids. The germline gives CDR1 SEHNR, CDR2 FQNEAQ (reference sequence). V shed 4 bases and J 4 bases; nucleotides not matched to a gene: 8. This chain's CDR3 is CASSYPGLAGYNEQFF. CDR3 sequence (DNA): TGTGCCAGCAGCTACCCGGGACTAGCAGGTTACAATGAGCAGTTCTTC.

This sequence joins TRBV11-2 and TRBJ2-7; a possible D gene is TRBD2 (7 bases). Germline V gene sequence: CDR1 SGHAT, CDR2 FQNNGV. V dropped 1 base and J dropped 2 bases, with 12 bases sitting between them. The CDR3 consists of 15 residues. CDR3 residues: CASSLVRGAPYEQYF. CDR3 nucleotide sequence: TGTGCCAGCAGCTTAGTACGGGGGGCTCCCTACGAGCAGTACTTC.

The rearrangement joins TRBV5-6 to TRBJ1-2, with 9 bases identical to TRBD1. The CDR3 is made up of 15 amino acids. The germline CDR1 and CDR2 sequences are SGHDT and YYEEEE. J gave up 4 bases and V 2 bases, and 6 bases lay outside the gene matches. CDR3 nucleotides: TGTGCCAGCAGCTTCTTGGGACAGGGAATCTATGGCTACACCTTC. This gives the protein CASSFLGQGIYGYTF.

The rearrangement uses TRBV19 and TRBJ1-4; D is ambiguous. The germline gives CDR1 LNHDA, CDR2 SQIVND (reference sequence). This CDR3 spans 14 amino acids. Trimming shortened V by 4 bases and J by 4 bases, and 10 bases separated the two germline ends. The CDR3 nucleotides are TGTGCCAGTAGTAGCGGGTTGAGTAATGAAAAACTGTTTTTT. This sequence encodes CASSSGLSNEKLFF.

The V gene is TRBV7-8, the J gene TRBJ1-1, with D tentatively TRBD1 (6 bases). Trimming pared 5 bases from V and 3 bases from J, leaving 10 bases between. CDR1 and CDR2 from the germline V gene are SGHVS and FQNEAQ. The CDR3 is made up of 13 amino acids. DNA for the CDR3: TGTGCCAGCAGCCAACAGGGTTACACTGAAGCTTTCTTT. This gives the protein CASSQQGYTEAFF.

V and J are TRBV3-1 (or the pseudogene TRBV3-2) and TRBJ1-1; no definite D call. The CDR3 is 15 residues long. V lost 0 bases and J 5 bases, leaving 13 bases between the germline ends. Germline values: CDR1 LGHDT, CDR2 YNNKEL (reference sequence). DNA for the CDR3: TGTGCCAGCAGCCAAGAATTGGCGGGCTGGACTGAAGCTTTCTTT. It codes for CASSQELAGWTEAFF.

This clone showed up just once. The chain joins TRBV30 to TRBJ2-3; 12 nucleotides align to TRBD1. The CDR3 is 16 residues long. The trim removed 0 bases at V and 4 bases at J, leaving 5 bases unmatched. In germline, CDR1 is GTSNPN, CDR2 SVGIG (reference sequence). This chain's CDR3 is CAWSVVGQGAADTQYF. Here the CDR3 DNA reads TGTGCCTGGAGTGTTGTGGGACAGGGGGCGGCAGATACGCAGTATTTT.

The chain employs TRBV7-2 and TRBJ1-3; no firm D call. V lost 4 bases and J lost 0, with 10 bases in between. Germline V gene data show CDR1 as SGHTA and CDR2 as FQGNSA. CDR3 size: 15 residues. The CDR3 region is CASSSPVRSGNTIYF. The CDR3, as DNA: TGTGCCAGCAGCTCCCCAGTTCGCTCTGGAAACACCATATATTTT.

The V and J genes are TRBV9 and TRBJ2-2, with TRBD1 identical over 8 bases. V shed 4 bases, J shed 2 bases, and the junction held 7 bases outside the gene matches. CDR3 size: 16 residues. From germline, CDR1 is SGDLS and CDR2 YYNGEE. The CDR3 DNA follows: TGTGCCAGCAGCCCCTGGACAGGGACTAACACCGGGGAGCTGTTTTTT. Amino acids: CASSPWTGTNTGELFF.

This chain links TRBV7-9 with TRBJ2-7, with unresolved D. The CDR3 is 13 amino acids. Trimming took off 3 bases at V and 6 bases at J, with 12 bases between the two ends. The V gene's germline CDR1 is SEHNR and CDR2 FQNEAQ (reference sequence). CDR3 sequence (DNA): TGTGCCAGCAGCTTGAACTCTGGGCCCGAGCAGTACTTC. Protein product: CASSLNSGPEQYF.

The chain is built from TRBV9 and TRBJ2-2; weak D call: TRBD1 (6 bases). There are 16 residues in the CDR3. V gave up 0 bases and J gave up 2 bases, with 11 bases separating them. CDR1 is SGDLS and CDR2 is YYNGEE in the germline V gene. DNA of the CDR3: TGTGCCAGCAGCGTAGCCGGCAGGGGTAACACCGGGGAGCTGTTTTTT. As protein: CASSVAGRGNTGELFF.

The genes are TRBV6-1 and TRBJ1-5; 7 positions agree with TRBD1. The CDR3 consists of 16 residues. CDR1 is MNHNS and CDR2 is SASEGT in the germline V gene. The V and J ends lost 2 bases and 2 bases, in that order; junction bases with no gene match: 6. For the CDR3, the DNA is TGTGCCAGCAGTGAAAGGTCCGGACAGGGCAATCAGCCCCAGCATTTT. Translating it yields CASSERSGQGNQPQHF.

This chain joins TRBV4-3 and TRBJ2-7; 7 positions agree with TRBD1. V trimming: 0 bases; J trimming: 5 bases; junction bases outside the gene matches: 10. The germline CDR1 and CDR2 sequences are LGHNA and YSLEER. There are 16 residues in the CDR3. The CDR3 protein is CASSQETTGAGHEQYF. DNA of the CDR3: TGCGCCAGCAGCCAAGAAACTACAGGGGCTGGGCACGAGCAGTACTTC.

This chain uses TRBV7-2 with TRBJ2-7; weak D call: TRBD1 (5 bases). V was cut by 1 base and J by 5 bases, with 9 bases left in between. CDR3 size: 13 residues. Germline CDR1 is SGHTA and CDR2 is FQGNSA. The CDR3 coding sequence is TGTGCCAGCAGCTTAGTACAGGCCAACGAGCAGTACTTC. This gives the protein CASSLVQANEQYF. Complete variable domain (other parts from reference TRBV7-2 and TRBJ2-7): GAGVSQSPSNKVTEKGKDVELRCDPISGHTALYWYRQSLGQGLEFLIYFQGNSAPDKSGLPSDRFSAERTGGSVSTLTIQRTQQEDSAVYLCASSLVQANEQYFGPGTRLTVT.

This rearrangement joins TRBV2 to TRBJ1-1; TRBD1 matches 7 bases. CDR3 size: 14 residues. The germline CDR1 and CDR2 sequences are SNHLY and FYNNEI. After removal of 10 bases from V and 1 base from J, the junction contained 9 bases not matched to a gene. The CDR3 nucleotides are TGTGCCACCATCGTCGAGGGGGCGAACACTGAAGCTTTCTTT. It yields the protein CATIVEGANTEAFF.

This chain uses TRBV7-2 with TRBJ2-4; 7 nucleotides line up with TRBD1. V trimming: 1 base; J trimming: 0 bases; junction bases outside the gene matches: 3. The CDR3 is 16 residues long. Per germline, CDR1 SGHTA and CDR2 FQGNSA. CDR3 nucleotides: TGTGCCAGCAGCTTAGGAGGGACAGCAGCCAAAAACATTCAGTACTTC. It yields the protein CASSLGGTAAKNIQYF.